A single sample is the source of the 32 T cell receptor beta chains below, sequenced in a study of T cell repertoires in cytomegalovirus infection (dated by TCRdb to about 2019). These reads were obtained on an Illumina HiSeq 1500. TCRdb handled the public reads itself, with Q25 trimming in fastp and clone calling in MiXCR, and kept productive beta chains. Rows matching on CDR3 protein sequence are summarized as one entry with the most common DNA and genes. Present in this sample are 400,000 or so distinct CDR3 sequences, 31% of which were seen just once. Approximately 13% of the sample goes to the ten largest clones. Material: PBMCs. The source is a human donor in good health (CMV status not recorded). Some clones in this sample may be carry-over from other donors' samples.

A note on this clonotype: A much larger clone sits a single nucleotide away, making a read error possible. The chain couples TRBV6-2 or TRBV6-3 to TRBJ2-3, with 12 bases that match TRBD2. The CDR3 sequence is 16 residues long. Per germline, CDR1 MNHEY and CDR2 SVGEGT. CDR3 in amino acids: CAGSKTSGGRTDTQYF. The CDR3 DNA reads TGTGCCGGCAGTAAGACTAGCGGGGGTCGCACAGATACGCAGTATTTT.

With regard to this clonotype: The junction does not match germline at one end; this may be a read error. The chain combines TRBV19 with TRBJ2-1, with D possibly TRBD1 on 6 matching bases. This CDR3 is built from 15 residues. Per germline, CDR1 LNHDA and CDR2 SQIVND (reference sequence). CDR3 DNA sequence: TGTGCCAGTACCACAGGGCCGAGCTCCTACAATGAGCAGTCCTTC. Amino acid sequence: CASTTGPSSYNEQSF.

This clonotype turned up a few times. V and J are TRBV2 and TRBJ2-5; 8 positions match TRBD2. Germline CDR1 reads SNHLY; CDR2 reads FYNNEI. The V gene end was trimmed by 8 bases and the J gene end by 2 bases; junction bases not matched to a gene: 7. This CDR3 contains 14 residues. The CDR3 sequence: CASAKLAVQETQYF. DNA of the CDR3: TGTGCCAGCGCTAAACTAGCGGTTCAAGAGACCCAGTACTTC.

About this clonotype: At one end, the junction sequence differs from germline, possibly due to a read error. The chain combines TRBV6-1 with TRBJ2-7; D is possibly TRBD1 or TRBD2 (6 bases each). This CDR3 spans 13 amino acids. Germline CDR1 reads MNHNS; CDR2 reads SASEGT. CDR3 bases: TGTGCCAGCATTGAAGGGGGGCCCGACGAGCAGTACTTC. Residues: CASIEGGPDEQYF.

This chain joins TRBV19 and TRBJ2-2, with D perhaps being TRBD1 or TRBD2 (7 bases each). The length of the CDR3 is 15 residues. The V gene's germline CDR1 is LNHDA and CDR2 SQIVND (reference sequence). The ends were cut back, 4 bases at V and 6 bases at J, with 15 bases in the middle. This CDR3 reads CASSTVSGGAGELFF. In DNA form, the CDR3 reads TGTGCCAGTAGTACGGTCTCAGGGGGGGCCGGGGAGCTGTTTTTT.

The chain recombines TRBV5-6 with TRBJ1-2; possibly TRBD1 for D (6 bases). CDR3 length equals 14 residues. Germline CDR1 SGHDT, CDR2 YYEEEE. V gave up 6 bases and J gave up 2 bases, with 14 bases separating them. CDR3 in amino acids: CASTPPGQNYGYTF. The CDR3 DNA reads TGTGCCAGCACCCCTCCAGGACAGAACTATGGCTACACCTTC.

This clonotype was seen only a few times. CDR3 bases: TGTGCCACCAGCAGAGTTGGGACGGGGTACGAGCAGTACTTC. Encoded protein: CATSRVGTGYEQYF. The chain joins TRBV15 to TRBJ2-7, with D perhaps given as TRBD1 or TRBD2 (5 bases each). With 1 base removed from V and 4 bases from J, the gap between germline ends came to 11 bases. Per the germline V gene, CDR1 is LNHNV and CDR2 is YYDKDF (reference sequence). The CDR3 runs 14 residues.

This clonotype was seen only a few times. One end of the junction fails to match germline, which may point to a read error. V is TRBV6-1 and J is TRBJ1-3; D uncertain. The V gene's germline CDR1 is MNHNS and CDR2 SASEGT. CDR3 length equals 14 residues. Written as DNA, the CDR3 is TGTGCGAGCACGGCGGCCAGCTCTGGAAACACCATATATTTT. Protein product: CASTAASSGNTIYF.

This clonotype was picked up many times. The CDR3 sequence: CASTTGGGPTDTQYF. The CDR3 nucleotides read TGTGCCAGCACCACCGGTGGGGGGCCCACAGATACGCAGTATTTT. V and J are TRBV7-6 and TRBJ2-3; D could derive from TRBD1 or TRBD2 (6 bases each). CDR3 length: 15 residues. Germline CDR1 is SGHVS and CDR2 is FNYEAQ. Trimming stripped 7 bases from V and 2 bases from J, with 16 bases between.

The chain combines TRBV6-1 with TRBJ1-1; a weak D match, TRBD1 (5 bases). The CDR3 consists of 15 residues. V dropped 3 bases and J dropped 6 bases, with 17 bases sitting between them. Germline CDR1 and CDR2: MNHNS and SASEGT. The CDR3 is CASSDPGVPEAEAFF. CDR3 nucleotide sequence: TGTGCCAGCAGTGACCCGGGGGTCCCGGAGGCTGAAGCTTTCTTT.

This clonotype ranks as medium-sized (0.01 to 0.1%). CDR3 amino acids: CASLLGQAAFF. The CDR3 nucleotides are TGTGCCAGCCTCCTTGGGCAGGCAGCTTTCTTT. The J gene is TRBJ1-1, the V gene TRBV6-1; D not certain. The germline V gene has CDR1 MNHNS and CDR2 SASEGT. The CDR3 length is 11 residues. The V end was cut by 8 bases, the J end by 10 bases, with 14 bases between.

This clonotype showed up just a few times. The CDR3 reads CASSRPGQDEQYF. For the CDR3, the DNA is TGTGCCAGCAGTCGACCCGGACAGGACGAGCAGTACTTC. The J gene is TRBJ2-7, the V gene TRBV6-5; 7 bases line up with TRBD1. This CDR3 has 13 amino acids. The junction had 6 bases not matched to a gene; V was cut back by 5 bases and J by 5 bases. The germline V gene encodes CDR1 MNHEY and CDR2 SVGAGI.

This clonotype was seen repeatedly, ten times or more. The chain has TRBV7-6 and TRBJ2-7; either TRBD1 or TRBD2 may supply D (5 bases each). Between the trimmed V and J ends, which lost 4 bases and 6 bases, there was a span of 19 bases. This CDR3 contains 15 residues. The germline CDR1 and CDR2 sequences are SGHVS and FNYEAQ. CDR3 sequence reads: CASSSTGTANAEQYF. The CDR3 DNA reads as TGTGCCAGCAGCTCTACCGGGACCGCGAACGCCGAGCAGTACTTC.

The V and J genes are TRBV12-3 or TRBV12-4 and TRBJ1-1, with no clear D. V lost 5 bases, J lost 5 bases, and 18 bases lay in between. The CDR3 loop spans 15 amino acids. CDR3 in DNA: TGTGCCAGCAGTCCCTTCCAGCCCTCGAGGACTGAAGCTTTCTTT. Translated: CASSPFQPSRTEAFF.

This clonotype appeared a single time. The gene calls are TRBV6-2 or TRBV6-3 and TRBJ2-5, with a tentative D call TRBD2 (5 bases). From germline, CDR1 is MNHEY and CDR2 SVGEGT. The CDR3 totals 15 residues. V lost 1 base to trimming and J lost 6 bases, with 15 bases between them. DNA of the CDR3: TGTGCCAGCAGTTACTTGGAACGGTCCGGGAAGACCCAGTACTTC. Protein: CASSYLERSGKTQYF.

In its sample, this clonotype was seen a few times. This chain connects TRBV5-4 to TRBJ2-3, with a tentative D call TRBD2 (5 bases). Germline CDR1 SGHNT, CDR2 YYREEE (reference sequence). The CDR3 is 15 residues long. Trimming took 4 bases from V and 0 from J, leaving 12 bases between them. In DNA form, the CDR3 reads TGTGCCAGCAGCGGGCCCGGCGGGAGCACAGATACGCAGTATTTT. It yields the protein CASSGPGGSTDTQYF. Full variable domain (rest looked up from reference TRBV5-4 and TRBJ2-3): ETGVTQSPTHLIKTRGQQVTLRCSSQSGHNTVSWYQQALGQGPQFIFQYYREEENGRGNFPPRFSGLQFPNYSSELNVNALELDDSALYLCASSGPGGSTDTQYFGPGTRLTVL.

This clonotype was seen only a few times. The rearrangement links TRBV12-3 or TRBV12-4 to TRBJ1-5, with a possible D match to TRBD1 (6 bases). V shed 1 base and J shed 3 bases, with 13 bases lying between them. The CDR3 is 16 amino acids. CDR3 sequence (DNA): TGTGCCAGCAGTTTAGTTGTGGGGGGCTTCAATCAGCCCCAGCATTTT. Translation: CASSLVVGGFNQPQHF.

CDR3 amino acids: CASSLVLVGRVSEAFF. The CDR3 DNA is TGTGCCAGCAGCTTAGTCCTTGTAGGCAGGGTTTCTGAAGCTTTCTTT. V is TRBV7-2 and J is TRBJ1-1; possibly TRBD1 for D (5 bases). Germline CDR1 SGHTA, CDR2 FQGNSA. V was clipped by 1 base and J by 6 bases, with 18 bases between them. The CDR3 extends over 16 amino acids.

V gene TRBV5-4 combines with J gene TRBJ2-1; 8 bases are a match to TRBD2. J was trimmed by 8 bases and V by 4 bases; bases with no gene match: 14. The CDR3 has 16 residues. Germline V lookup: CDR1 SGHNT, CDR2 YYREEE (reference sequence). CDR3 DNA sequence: TGTGCCAGCAGCACCGGGGGGGGGGGAGGGTGGGATGAGCAGTTCTTC. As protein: CASSTGGGGGWDEQFF. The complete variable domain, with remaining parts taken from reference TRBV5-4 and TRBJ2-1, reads ETGVTQSPTHLIKTRGQQVTLRCSSQSGHNTVSWYQQALGQGPQFIFQYYREEENGRGNFPPRFSGLQFPNYSSELNVNALELDDSALYLCASSTGGGGGWDEQFFGPGTRLTVL.

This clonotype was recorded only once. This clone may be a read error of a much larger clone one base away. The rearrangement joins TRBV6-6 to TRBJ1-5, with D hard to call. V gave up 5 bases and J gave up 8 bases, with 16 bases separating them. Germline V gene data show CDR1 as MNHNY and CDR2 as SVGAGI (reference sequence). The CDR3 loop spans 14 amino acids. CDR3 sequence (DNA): TGTGCCAGCAGTATAGGTCATTCATTGGAGCCCCAGCATTTT. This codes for CASSIGHSLEPQHF.

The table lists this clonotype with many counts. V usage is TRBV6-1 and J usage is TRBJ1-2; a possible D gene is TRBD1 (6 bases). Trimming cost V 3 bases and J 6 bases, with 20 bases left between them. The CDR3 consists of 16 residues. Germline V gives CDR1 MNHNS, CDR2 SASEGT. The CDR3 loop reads CASSDRGRWPGDGYTF. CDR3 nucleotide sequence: TGTGCCAGCAGTGACCGCGGGCGGTGGCCAGGGGATGGCTACACCTTC.

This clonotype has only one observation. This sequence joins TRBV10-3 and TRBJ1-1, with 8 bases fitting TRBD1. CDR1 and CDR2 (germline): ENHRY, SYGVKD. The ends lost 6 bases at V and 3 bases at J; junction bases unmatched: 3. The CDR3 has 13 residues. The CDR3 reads CAISIQGDTEAFF. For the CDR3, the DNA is TGTGCCATCAGCATACAGGGGGACACTGAAGCTTTCTTT.

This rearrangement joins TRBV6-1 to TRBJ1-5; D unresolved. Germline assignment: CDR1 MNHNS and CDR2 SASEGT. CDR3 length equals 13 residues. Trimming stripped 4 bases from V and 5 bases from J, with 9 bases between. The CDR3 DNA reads TGTGCCAGCAGTGCGGGCACCTATCAGCCCCAGCATTTT. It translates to CASSAGTYQPQHF.

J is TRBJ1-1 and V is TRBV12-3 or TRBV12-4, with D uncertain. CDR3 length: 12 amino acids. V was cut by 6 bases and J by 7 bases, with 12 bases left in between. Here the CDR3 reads CASSIAGNEAFF. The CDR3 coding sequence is TGTGCCAGCAGCATTGCGGGTAATGAAGCTTTCTTT.

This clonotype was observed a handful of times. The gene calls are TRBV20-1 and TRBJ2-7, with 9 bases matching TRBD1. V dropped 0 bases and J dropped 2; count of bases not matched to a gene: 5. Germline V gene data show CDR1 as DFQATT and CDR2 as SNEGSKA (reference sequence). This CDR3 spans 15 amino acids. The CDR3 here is CSARDRQGGAYEQYF. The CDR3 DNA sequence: TGCAGTGCTAGAGATCGACAGGGGGGAGCCTACGAGCAGTACTTC.

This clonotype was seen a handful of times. The CDR3: CASSQHRADEQFF. In nucleotides, the CDR3 is TGTGCCAGCAGCCAGCATCGGGCCGATGAGCAGTTCTTC. The chain joins TRBV7-6 to TRBJ2-1; D remains unclear. The V and J ends lost 5 bases and 8 bases respectively, with 13 bases between them. The CDR3 totals 13 residues. Germline values: CDR1 SGHVS, CDR2 FNYEAQ. Based on the CDR3 plus reference TRBV7-6 and TRBJ2-1, the full variable domain is GAGVSQSPRYKVTKRGQDVALRCDPISGHVSLYWYRQALGQGPEFLTYFNYEAQQDKSGLPNDRFSAERPEGSISTLTIQRTEQRDSAMYRCASSQHRADEQFFGPGTRLTVL.

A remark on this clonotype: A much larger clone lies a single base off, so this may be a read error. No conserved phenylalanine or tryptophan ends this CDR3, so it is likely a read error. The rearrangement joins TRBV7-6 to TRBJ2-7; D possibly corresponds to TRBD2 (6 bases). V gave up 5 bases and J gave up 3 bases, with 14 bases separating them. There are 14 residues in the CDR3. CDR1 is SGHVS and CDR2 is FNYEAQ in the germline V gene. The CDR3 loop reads CASSPLRDFYEQYS. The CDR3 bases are TGTGCCAGCAGCCCACTCCGGGACTTCTACGAGCAGTACTCC.

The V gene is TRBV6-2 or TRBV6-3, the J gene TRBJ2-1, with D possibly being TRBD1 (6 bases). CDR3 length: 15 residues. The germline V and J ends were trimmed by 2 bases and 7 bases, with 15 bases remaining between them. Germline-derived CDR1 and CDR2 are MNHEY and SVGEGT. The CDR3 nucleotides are TGTGCCAGCAGTTACGCGAATGCAGGGGTGAATGAGCAGTTCTTC. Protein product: CASSYANAGVNEQFF.

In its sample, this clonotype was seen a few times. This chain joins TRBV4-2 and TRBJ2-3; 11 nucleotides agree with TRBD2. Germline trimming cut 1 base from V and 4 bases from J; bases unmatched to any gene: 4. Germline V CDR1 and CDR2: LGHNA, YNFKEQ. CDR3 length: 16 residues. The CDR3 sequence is CASSQVASGGPDTQYF. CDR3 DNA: TGTGCCAGCAGCCAAGTAGCTAGCGGGGGGCCAGATACGCAGTATTTT.

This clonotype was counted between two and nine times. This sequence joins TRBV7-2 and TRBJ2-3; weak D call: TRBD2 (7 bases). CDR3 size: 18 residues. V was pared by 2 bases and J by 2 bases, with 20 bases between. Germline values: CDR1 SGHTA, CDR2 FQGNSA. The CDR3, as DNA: TGTGCCAGCAGCTTAAACTGGTACTGGCGGGGGCCCACAGATACGCAGTATTTT. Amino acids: CASSLNWYWRGPTDTQYF.

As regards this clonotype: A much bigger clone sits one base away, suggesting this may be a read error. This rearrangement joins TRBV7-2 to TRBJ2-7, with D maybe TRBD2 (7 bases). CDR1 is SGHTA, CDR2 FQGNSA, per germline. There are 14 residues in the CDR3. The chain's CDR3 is CASSLGAGDYEHYF. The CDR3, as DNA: TGTGCCAGCAGCTTGGGGGCCGGGGACTACGAGCACTACTTC.

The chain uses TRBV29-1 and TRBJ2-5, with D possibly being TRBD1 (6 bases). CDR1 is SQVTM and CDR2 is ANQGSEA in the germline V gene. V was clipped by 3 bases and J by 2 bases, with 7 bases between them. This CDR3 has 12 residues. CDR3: CSVDRGQETQYF. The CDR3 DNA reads TGCAGCGTTGACAGGGGACAAGAGACCCAGTACTTC.